The present T cell receptor beta chain was sequenced within a study of T-cell memory formation after mild COVID-19. The study, taken as a whole, reports: Nothing showed for sure that second-wave clones peaking on day 37 were SARS-CoV-2 specific.

TCR alpha and TCR beta cDNA libraries carrying sample barcodes and UMIs came from 5'RACE with constant-segment primers. TCRdb fed the 5' RACE reads into MiXCR, producing one record per CDR3 protein. Here the sample spans about 160,000 distinct CDR3 sequences, roughly 28% being singletons. On this clonotype: Antigen unknown.

The V and J ends lost 2 bases and 7 bases respectively, with 12 bases between them. The CDR3 spans 15 residues. Germline CDR1 SNHLY, CDR2 FYNNEI. The TCR comes from an adult woman who had mild COVID-19 (a few samples of this study predate the infection). Cell type and time point are not known. Sequenced sample: PBMCs or a T cell subset sorted from them (not recorded which). The chain joins TRBV2 to TRBJ1-6; no clear D gene. This CDR3 reads CASSESPSKNSPLHF. The CDR3 bases are TGTGCCAGCAGTGAATCCCCCAGTAAGAATTCACCCCTCCACTTT.